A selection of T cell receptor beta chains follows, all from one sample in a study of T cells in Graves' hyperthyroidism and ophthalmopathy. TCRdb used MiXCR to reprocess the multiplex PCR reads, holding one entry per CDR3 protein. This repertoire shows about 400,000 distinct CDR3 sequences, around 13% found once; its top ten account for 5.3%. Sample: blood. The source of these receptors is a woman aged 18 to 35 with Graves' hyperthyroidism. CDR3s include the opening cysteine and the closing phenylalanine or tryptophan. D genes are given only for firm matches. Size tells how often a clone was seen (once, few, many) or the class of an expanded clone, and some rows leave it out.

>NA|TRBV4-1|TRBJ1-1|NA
CASSPIGSVTEAFF
TGCGCCAGCAGCCCAATAGGGTCCGTCACTGAAGCTTTCTTT
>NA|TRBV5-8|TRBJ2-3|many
CASSLAASWFVDTQYF
TGTGCCAGCAGCTTGGCGGCTAGCTGGTTTGTAGATACGCAGTATTTT
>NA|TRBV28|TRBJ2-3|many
CASSPYPRTATDTQYF
TGTGCCAGCAGTCCATACCCGCGGACAGCCACAGATACGCAGTATTTT
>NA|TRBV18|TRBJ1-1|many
CASSPIENTEAFF
TGTGCCAGCTCACCAATAGAGAACACTGAAGCTTTCTTT
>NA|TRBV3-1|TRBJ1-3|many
CASSSGWQDSGNTIYF
TGTGCCAGCAGTTCCGGATGGCAAGACTCTGGAAACACCATATATTTT
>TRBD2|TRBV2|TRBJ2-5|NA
CTSGDLGAGETQYF
TGTACCAGCGGGGACCTCGGGGCCGGGGAGACCCAGTACTTC
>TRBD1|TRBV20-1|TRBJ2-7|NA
CSAGQGISYEQYF
TGCAGTGCTGGACAGGGTATATCCTACGAGCAGTACTTC
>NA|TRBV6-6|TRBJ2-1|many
CASSYRGLGNEQFF
TGTGCCAGCAGTTACCGCGGATTAGGCAATGAGCAGTTCTTC
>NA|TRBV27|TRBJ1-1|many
CASSLYRATEAFF
TGTGCCAGCAGTTTATACAGGGCCACTGAAGCTTTCTTT
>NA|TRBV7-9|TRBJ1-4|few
CASSLLGGNEKLFF
TGTGCCAGCAGCTTATTGGGAGGGAATGAAAAACTGTTTTTT
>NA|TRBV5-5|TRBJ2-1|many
CASSADYNEQFF
TGTGCCAGCAGCGCGGACTACAATGAGCAGTTCTTC
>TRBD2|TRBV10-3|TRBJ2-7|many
CAAQGTSGQYEQYF
TGTGCCGCCCAGGGGACTAGCGGGCAATACGAGCAGTACTTC
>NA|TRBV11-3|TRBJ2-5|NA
CASSYWRGTQYF
TGTGCCAGCAGCTACTGGCGGGGGACCCAGTACTTC
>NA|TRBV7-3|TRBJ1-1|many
CASSNGKNTEAFF
TGTGCCAGCAGCAACGGTAAGAACACTGAAGCTTTCTTT
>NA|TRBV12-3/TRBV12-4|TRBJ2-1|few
CASSLVRGSRFF
TGTGCCAGCAGTTTAGTTCGAGGTTCCCGGTTCTTC
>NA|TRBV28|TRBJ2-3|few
CASNLGDTQYF
TGTGCCAGCAACCTCGGAGATACGCAGTATTTT
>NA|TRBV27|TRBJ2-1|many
CASSTRGLANYNEQFF
TGTGCCAGCAGTACTAGGGGGTTAGCGAACTACAATGAGCAGTTCTTC
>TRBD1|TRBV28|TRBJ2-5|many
CASSFGQASETQYF
TGTGCCAGCAGTTTTGGACAGGCTTCGGAGACCCAGTACTTC
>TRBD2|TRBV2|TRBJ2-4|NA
CASSGQTSPTQNIQYF
TGTGCCAGCAGTGGTCAGACTAGCCCAACCCAAAACATTCAGTACTTC
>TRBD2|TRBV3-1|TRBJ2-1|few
CASSQVPTSGTYNEQFF
TGTGCCAGCAGCCAAGTCCCGACTAGCGGGACCTACAATGAGCAGTTCTTC
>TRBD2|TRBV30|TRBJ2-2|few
CAWRRSHPAGANTGELFF
TGTGCCTGGAGGCGATCTCACCCAGCGGGAGCGAACACCGGGGAGCTGTTTTTT
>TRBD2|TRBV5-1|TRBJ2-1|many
CASVKTSGRGNEQFF
TGCGCCAGCGTTAAGACTAGCGGGAGAGGCAATGAGCAGTTCTTC
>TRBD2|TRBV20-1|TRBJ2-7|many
CSASRTSGAYEQYF
TGCAGTGCTTCCCGGACTAGCGGAGCCTACGAGCAGTACTTC